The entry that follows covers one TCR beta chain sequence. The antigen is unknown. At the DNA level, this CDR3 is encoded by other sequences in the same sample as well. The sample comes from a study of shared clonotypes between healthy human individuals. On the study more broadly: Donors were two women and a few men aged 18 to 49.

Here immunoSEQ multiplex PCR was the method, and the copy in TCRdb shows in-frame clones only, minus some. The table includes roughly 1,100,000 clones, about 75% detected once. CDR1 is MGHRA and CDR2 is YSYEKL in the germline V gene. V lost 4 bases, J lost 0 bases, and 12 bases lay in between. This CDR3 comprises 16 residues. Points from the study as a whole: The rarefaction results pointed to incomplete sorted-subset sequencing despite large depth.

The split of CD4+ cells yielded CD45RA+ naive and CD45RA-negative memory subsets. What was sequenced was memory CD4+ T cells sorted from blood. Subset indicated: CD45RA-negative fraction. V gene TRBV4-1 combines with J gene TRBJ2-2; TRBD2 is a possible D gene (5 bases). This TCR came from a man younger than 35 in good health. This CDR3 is CASSPEGLTNTGELFF. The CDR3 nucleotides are TGCGCCAGCAGCCCCGAAGGACTCACGAACACCGGGGAGCTGTTTTTT.